This record concerns one T cell receptor beta chain sequence. No antigen is known for it. The method was immunoSEQ multiplex PCR; TCRdb's version includes in-frame clones alone and lacks a portion of them. The table records nearly 20,000 clones, 80% to 90% of them present only once. These data originate in a study of somatic mutations in cytotoxic T cells in rheumatoid arthritis. Healthy-control blood donors had a median age of approximately 60 years (range roughly 21-70) and were 50% to 65% female. The germline gives CDR1 SGHVS, CDR2 FNYEAQ. The length of the CDR3 is 16 residues. V lost 5 bases and J lost 7, with 21 bases in between. Findings and limits, study-wide: The top CD8+ clone topped 20% of CD8+ cells in about an eighth of the 65 patients. An age-related increase in CD8+ clonality was seen in rheumatoid arthritis patients but not in healthy controls.

The rearrangement links TRBV7-6 to TRBJ2-1; possible D gene TRBD2, 6 bases. Sequenced: CD8+ T cells sorted from blood. This clonotype was obtained from a man aged 40-49 years in good health. The CDR3 sequence is CASSPPGGNWGNEQFF. In DNA form, the CDR3 reads TGTGCCAGCAGCCCCCCCGGCGGGAATTGGGGGAATGAGCAGTTCTTC.